This entry lists 29 T cell receptor beta chains sequenced from one sample in a study of T cell changes during pregnancy in multiple sclerosis. Assay used: immunoSEQ multiplex PCR; TCRdb lists only in-frame clones, some missing. The repertoire consists of 25,000 to 35,000 clones, with roughly nine tenths occurring once and the leading ten covering approximately 0.43%. Source: CD4+ T cells from peripheral blood mononuclear cells, taken in the second trimester of pregnancy. Source of these receptors: a female donor in good health, enrolled as a control in a pregnancy study.

V and J are TRBV2 and TRBJ1-1, with 8 nucleotides matching TRBD1. The germline CDR1 and CDR2 sequences are SNHLY and FYNNEI. The ends lost 5 bases at V and 6 bases at J; junction bases unmatched: 8. The CDR3 has 14 residues. CDR3 DNA: TGTGCCAGCAGTTCTATTACAGGGGGACCTGAAGCTTTCTTT. It specifies CASSSITGGPEAFF.

This clone has just one count. The chain couples TRBV6-5 to TRBJ1-2, with D tentatively TRBD1 (6 bases). V was cut by 5 bases and J by 6 bases, with 10 bases left in between. The CDR3 is 12 amino acids. Per the germline V gene, CDR1 is MNHEY and CDR2 is SVGAGI. As DNA, the CDR3 is TGTGCCAGCAGTGCCCGACAGGATGGCTACACCTTC. It is translated as CASSARQDGYTF.

The CDR3 here is CASSLVQGRDQPQHF. CDR3 coding DNA: TGTGCCAGCAGCTTGGTCCAGGGAAGGGATCAGCCCCAGCATTTT. This chain links TRBV5-5 with TRBJ1-5; D possibly corresponds to TRBD1 (5 bases). V gave up 0 bases and J gave up 5 bases, with 12 bases separating them. CDR3 length equals 15 residues. Germline CDR1 is SGHKS and CDR2 is YYEKEE (reference sequence).

V is TRBV30 and J is TRBJ2-7; weak D call: TRBD1 (6 bases). The germline gives CDR1 GTSNPN, CDR2 SVGIG (reference sequence). The CDR3 spans 13 residues. With 0 bases removed from V and 2 bases from J, the gap between germline ends came to 8 bases. The CDR3: CAWSVRGTYEQYF. In nucleotides, the CDR3 is TGTGCCTGGAGTGTAAGGGGGACCTACGAGCAGTACTTC. Filled out from reference TRBV30 and TRBJ2-7, the complete variable domain reads SQTIHQWPATLVQPVGSPLSLECTVEGTSNPNLYWYRQAAGRGLQLLFYSVGIGQISSEVPQNLSASRPQDRQFILSSKKLLLSDSGFYLCAWSVRGTYEQYFGPGTRLTVT.

V is TRBV9 and J is TRBJ2-1; the D gene is possibly TRBD2 (5 bases). The CDR3 consists of 13 residues. Germline V lookup: CDR1 SGDLS, CDR2 YYNGEE. V lost 0 bases and J 7 bases, leaving 8 bases between the germline ends. The CDR3 nucleotides are TGTGCCAGCAGCGTAGCGTCGGGGAATGAGCAGTTCTTC. This gives the protein CASSVASGNEQFF.

J is TRBJ2-2 and V is TRBV7-6, with 8 bases identical to TRBD1. CDR1 is SGHVS, CDR2 FNYEAQ, per germline. J gave up 1 base and V 5 bases, and 6 bases lay outside the gene matches. The CDR3 contains 16 residues. Here the CDR3 DNA reads TGTGCCAGCAGCCGAAGGACAGGGCGGAACACCGGGGAGCTGTTTTTT. This gives the protein CASSRRTGRNTGELFF.

This chain uses TRBV11-2 with TRBJ1-2; 7 bases are shared with TRBD1. There are 16 residues in the CDR3. CDR1 is SGHAT and CDR2 is FQNNGV in the germline V gene. Trimming cost V 0 bases and J 6 bases; bases outside gene matches: 10. The CDR3: CASSLDRQGRVDGYTF. CDR3 nucleotide sequence: TGTGCCAGCAGCTTAGACCGACAGGGAAGAGTTGATGGCTACACCTTC.

The chain links TRBV21-1 to TRBJ2-7; TRBD1, the D gene given by the table, was not confirmed from the DNA. TRBV21-1 is termed a pseudogene. There are 16 residues in the CDR3. The CDR3 region is CASTPLYQGESYEQYF. For the CDR3, the DNA is TGTGCCAGCACCCCACTATATCAGGGGGAGTCCTACGAGCAGTACTTC.

As concerns this clone: As the CDR3 is not closed by the conserved phenylalanine or tryptophan, this likely results from a read error. Because the CDR3's place on the DNA is in doubt, the DNA is left out and the CDR3 is given as listed by TCRdb. The V gene is TRBV21-1, the J gene TRBJ2-7; TRBD2, the table's D call, lacks a check against the DNA. TRBV21-1 is annotated as a pseudogene. Termini included, the CDR3 measures 13 amino acids. The CDR3 region is CASSAQKGSGDRA.

The chain couples TRBV6-5 to TRBJ1-1; weak D call: TRBD1 (5 bases). Per the germline V gene, CDR1 is MNHEY and CDR2 is SVGAGI. CDR3 length: 15 amino acids. Trimming left V 6 bases short and J 0 bases short, with 14 bases between. For the CDR3, the DNA is TGTGCCAGCAGATCGAAGGACAACATGAACACTGAAGCTTTCTTT. Its protein is CASRSKDNMNTEAFF.

The rearrangement uses TRBV5-1 and TRBJ2-3; possibly TRBD2 for D (5 bases). The germline V gene has CDR1 SGHRS and CDR2 YFSETQ. This CDR3 has 14 amino acids. Trimming shortened V by 2 bases and J by 1 base, and 8 bases separated the two germline ends. The CDR3 here is CASSLDSGTDTQYF. The CDR3 nucleotides are TGCGCCAGCAGCTTAGATAGCGGCACAGATACGCAGTATTTT.

The chain uses TRBV19 and TRBJ2-7; 15 nucleotides line up with TRBD2. J lost 7 bases, V lost 5 bases, and 9 bases had no gene match. Germline V CDR1 and CDR2: LNHDA, SQIVND (reference sequence). The CDR3 has 16 residues. In DNA form, the CDR3 reads TGTGCCAGTAGTCCCCTACGGACTAGCGGGAGGGTTGAGCAGTACTTC. The encoded protein is CASSPLRTSGRVEQYF.

The J gene is TRBJ2-3, the V gene TRBV7-6; TRBD2 might be the D (6 bases). The CDR3 has 16 amino acids. Germline V gene sequence: CDR1 SGHVS, CDR2 FNYEAQ. The V end lost 1 base, the J end lost 1 base, and 12 bases lay between the germline ends. For the CDR3, the DNA is TGTGCCAGCAGCTTAGGTGGGGGGAGGCGCACAGATACGCAGTATTTT. This sequence encodes CASSLGGGRRTDTQYF.

The chain has TRBV5-4 and TRBJ2-1, with D possibly matching TRBD2 (6 bases). The CDR3 loop spans 15 amino acids. Trimming cost V 5 bases and J 5 bases, with 17 bases left between them. The V gene's germline CDR1 is SGHNT and CDR2 YYREEE (reference sequence). The CDR3 DNA is TGTGCCAGCAGGAATGGAGGGCCCGGCGACAATGAGCAGTTCTTC. As protein: CASRNGGPGDNEQFF.

This clone was seen only once. The rearrangement joins TRBV5-1 to TRBJ2-3; D not certain. Germline-derived CDR1 and CDR2 are SGHRS and YFSETQ. The V end lost 2 bases, the J end lost 6 bases, and 13 bases lay between the germline ends. This CDR3 contains 14 residues. CDR3 loop: CASSFDREWDTQYF. CDR3 bases: TGCGCCAGCAGCTTTGATCGAGAATGGGATACGCAGTATTTT.

The V call is TRBV6-1, the J call TRBJ2-1; 7 nucleotides agree with TRBD1. In germline, CDR1 is MNHNS, CDR2 SASEGT. This CDR3 is built from 15 residues. J was trimmed by 5 bases and V by 2 bases; bases with no gene match: 6. The chain's CDR3 is CASSEKRDRNNEQFF. In nucleotides, the CDR3 is TGTGCCAGCAGTGAAAAACGGGACAGAAACAATGAGCAGTTCTTC.

V usage is TRBV6-5 and J usage is TRBJ2-1; maybe TRBD2 (6 bases). V lost 4 bases and J lost 8, with 9 bases in between. The CDR3 has 12 amino acids. Germline V lookup: CDR1 MNHEY, CDR2 SVGAGI. CDR3 in DNA: TGTGCCAGCAGTTGGCGGGACCATGAGCAGTTCTTC. Translating gives CASSWRDHEQFF.

Regarding this clone: The junction does not match germline at one end; this may be a read error. This sequence joins TRBV9 and TRBJ2-5, with D possibly TRBD2 on 5 matching bases. This CDR3 is 16 amino acids long. Germline CDR1 is SGDLS and CDR2 is YYNGEE. CDR3 sequence: CASGVGSRSGSETQYF. The CDR3 nucleotides read TGTGCCAGCGGCGTAGGTTCACGCTCGGGGTCGGAGACCCAGTACTTC.

The gene calls are TRBV6-6 and TRBJ1-3; weak D call: TRBD1 (6 bases). CDR3 size: 14 residues. CDR1 and CDR2 from the germline V gene are MNHNY and SVGAGI (reference sequence). Trimming left V 7 bases short and J 4 bases short, with 14 bases between. CDR3 loop: CASTGRGNGNTIYF. In DNA, the CDR3 is TGTGCCAGCACAGGAAGGGGGAACGGAAACACCATATATTTT.

V usage is TRBV30 and J usage is TRBJ1-2; 7 bases agree with TRBD1. The V segment lost 4 bases and the J segment 5 bases; nucleotides outside the gene matches: 10. Germline values: CDR1 GTSNPN, CDR2 SVGIG (reference sequence). This CDR3 spans 14 amino acids. CDR3 DNA: TGTGCCTGGAACCCGGAAGGGACAGCATATGGCTACACCTTC. Translating it yields CAWNPEGTAYGYTF.

The chain links TRBV19 to TRBJ1-2; D is unresolved. Germline CDR1 LNHDA, CDR2 SQIVND (reference sequence). The V and J ends lost 1 base and 4 bases respectively, with 22 bases between them. The CDR3 is made up of 18 amino acids. For the CDR3, the DNA is TGTGCCAGTAGTATAGGAGTATGGGCCCGCAGAACTGGCTATGGCTACACCTTC. Protein product: CASSIGVWARRTGYGYTF.

A single count supports this clone. Here the CDR3 DNA reads TGTGCCAGCAGCTCCGGACAAACCTTAGAGGCTGGGGCCAACGTCCTGACTTTC. It codes for CASSSGQTLEAGANVLTF. The chain joins TRBV11-2 to TRBJ2-6, with D maybe TRBD1 (5 bases). The germline V and J ends were trimmed by 4 bases and 2 bases, with 18 bases remaining between them. This CDR3 region has 18 residues. Germline CDR1 is SGHAT and CDR2 is FQNNGV.

V usage is TRBV2 and J usage is TRBJ1-5; D remains unclear. Germline V gene lookup returns CDR1 SNHLY and CDR2 FYNNEI. Trimming left V 6 bases short and J 1 base short, with 10 bases between. The CDR3 consists of 14 residues. CDR3 amino acids: CASRSTASNQPQHF. The DNA of the CDR3 is TGTGCCAGCAGATCCACTGCAAGCAATCAGCCCCAGCATTTT.

The chain uses TRBV4-3 and TRBJ2-2; TRBD2 is a possible D gene (5 bases). The CDR3 sequence is 16 residues long. Per germline, CDR1 LGHNA and CDR2 YSLEER. Trimming pared 0 bases from V and 1 base from J, leaving 9 bases between. The CDR3 DNA reads TGCGCCAGCAGCCAAGATCCCGGGATGAACACCGGGGAGCTGTTTTTT. It specifies CASSQDPGMNTGELFF.

This rearrangement joins TRBV27 to TRBJ2-2; weak D call: TRBD1 (7 bases). The CDR3 length is 18 residues. Germline V gene data show CDR1 as MNHEY and CDR2 as SMNVEV (reference sequence). Deletions cut 5 bases from V and 5 bases from J, with 24 bases between. CDR3 sequence: CASSKEYRGRAGTGELFF. Here the CDR3 DNA reads TGTGCCAGCAGTAAGGAATACAGGGGTCGGGCGGGGACCGGGGAGCTGTTTTTT.

The J gene is TRBJ1-5, the V gene TRBV2; no clear D gene. Germline lookup yields CDR1 SNHLY and CDR2 FYNNEI. Trimming removed 4 bases at V and 4 bases at J, with 5 bases between. This CDR3 is built from 12 residues. The CDR3 spells CASSVENQPQHF. The CDR3, as DNA: TGTGCCAGCAGTGTGGAGAATCAGCCCCAGCATTTT.

A single count supports this clone. The rearrangement links TRBV6-4 to TRBJ2-3, with D unclear. This CDR3 comprises 14 residues. Between the trimmed V and J ends, which lost 3 bases and 5 bases, there was a span of 12 bases. Germline V gene sequence: CDR1 MRHNA, CDR2 SNTAGT. DNA for the CDR3: TGTGCCAGCAGTGAGTTAGCCCTCGGAGATACGCAGTATTTT. Its protein is CASSELALGDTQYF.

The chain has TRBV6-4 and TRBJ1-5, with a weak D call TRBD1 (5 bases). Germline assignment: CDR1 MRHNA and CDR2 SNTAGT. With 3 bases removed from V and 0 bases from J, the gap between germline ends came to 15 bases. The CDR3 is 17 amino acids. CDR3 DNA: TGTGCCAGCAGTGAACCCGACAGAGGCTATAGCAATCAGCCCCAGCATTTT. Protein product: CASSEPDRGYSNQPQHF.

The CDR3, as DNA: TGTGCCAGCAGCGGTTGGGACAAAGGGGACATTCAGTACTTC. This gives the protein CASSGWDKGDIQYF. The rearrangement joins TRBV9 to TRBJ2-4; D possibly corresponds to TRBD1 (6 bases). The CDR3 has 14 residues. In germline, CDR1 is SGDLS, CDR2 YYNGEE. Trimming shortened V by 3 bases and J by 8 bases, and 15 bases separated the two germline ends.